This paragraph reports one T cell receptor (beta chain). Its target is unknown. These data are taken from a study of blood T cells in healthy people across ages. Study-wide results and caveats: Long-lived donors had more naive CD4+ cells and higher diversity than aged donors. Samples with more naive T cells showed higher observed beta diversity. The study lacked donor CMV status, which possibly confounded expanded clonotype changes.

PBMCs were isolated at a quantity of at least 6 million per sample. Next came a second PCR, run for roughly 6 to 11 cycles, which used a sample-barcoded 5' primer along with a J-beta primer mix. TCRdb fed the 5' RACE reads into MiXCR, producing one record per CDR3 protein. The data show just over 1 million distinct CDR3 sequences, over 35% seen once. V lost 6 bases to trimming and J lost 4 bases; unmatched junction nucleotides: 2. CDR1 is DFQATT, CDR2 SNEGSKA, per germline (reference sequence). This CDR3 has 12 residues. This chain connects TRBV20-1 to TRBJ2-4; 8 bases are a match to TRBD1. Sequenced: blood. The receptor was isolated from a woman in her fifties or sixties in good health. This CDR3 is CSAWDRKNIQYF. The CDR3 DNA follows: TGCAGTGCATGGGACAGGAAAAACATTCAGTACTTC.